This T cell receptor (beta chain) was profiled in a study of CXCR3-negative and CXCR3-positive naive CD8 T cells. Overall study results and limits: Compared with CXCR3-negative naive cells, CXCR3-positive naive cells showed more hydrophobic TRB CDR3s. Much lower diversity was found in memory CD8+ cells, while both naive subsets had comparably high diversity.

Each TRB cDNA library was prepared by 5' RACE (with UMI labels). With the 5' RACE reads reprocessed, TCRdb shows one record per CDR3 protein and no DNA. Its table lists 140,000 to 150,000 distinct CDR3 sequences. Regarding this clonotype: The antigen remains undetermined.

Germline values: CDR1 MNHEY, CDR2 SVGAGI. The CDR3 extends over 15 amino acids. Source material: naive CXCR3+ CD8+ T cells from blood. Subset described: CD45RO-CCR7+CD27+CD95- naive CD8+ T cells expressing CXCR3 (TNR3+). This clonotype was sampled from a human donor in good health. Some clones in this sample may be carry-over from other donors' samples. The V call is TRBV6-5, the J call TRBJ1-6; as DNA is missing, the TRBD1 call by TCRdb cannot be tested. This CDR3 reads CASSPDRGNNSPLHF.